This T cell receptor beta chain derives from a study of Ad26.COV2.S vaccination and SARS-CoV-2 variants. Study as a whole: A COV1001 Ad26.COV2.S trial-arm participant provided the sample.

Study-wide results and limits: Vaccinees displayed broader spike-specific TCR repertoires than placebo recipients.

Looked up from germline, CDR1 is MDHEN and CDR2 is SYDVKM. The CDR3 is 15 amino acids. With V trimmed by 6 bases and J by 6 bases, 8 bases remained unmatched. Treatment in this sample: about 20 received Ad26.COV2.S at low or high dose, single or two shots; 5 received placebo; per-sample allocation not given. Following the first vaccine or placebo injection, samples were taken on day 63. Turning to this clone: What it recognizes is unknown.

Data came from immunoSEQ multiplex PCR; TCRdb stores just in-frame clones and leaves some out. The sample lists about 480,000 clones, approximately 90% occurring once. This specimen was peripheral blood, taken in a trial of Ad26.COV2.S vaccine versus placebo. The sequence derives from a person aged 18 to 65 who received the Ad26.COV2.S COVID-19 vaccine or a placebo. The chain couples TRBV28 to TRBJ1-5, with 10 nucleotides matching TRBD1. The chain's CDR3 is CASSPPTGGGQPQHF. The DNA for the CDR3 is TGTGCCAGCAGCCCACCGACAGGGGGCGGTCAGCCCCAGCATTTT. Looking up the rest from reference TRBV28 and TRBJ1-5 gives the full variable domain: DVKVTQSSRYLVKRTGEKVFLECVQDMDHENMFWYRQDPGLGLRLIYFSYDVKMKEKGDIPEGYSVSREKKERFSLILESASTNQTSMYLCASSPPTGGGQPQHFGDGTRLSIL.